This T cell receptor (beta chain) was sequenced during a study of T cells in Graves' hyperthyroidism and ophthalmopathy. The wider study: Peripheral blood was collected at initial diagnosis, before any treatment.

This clonotype came up many times. There are 14 residues in the CDR3. With 6 bases removed from V and 1 base from J, the gap between germline ends came to 10 bases. Patients aged 18 to 65 had newly diagnosed hyperthyroidism of under 2 months' duration. Predating any ophthalmopathy symptoms, the blood sample was taken at first hyperthyroidism diagnosis. Approximately 10 ml of fresh peripheral blood supplied the PBMCs. There were TCR beta CDR3 regions amplified from RNA transcripts. HTBI primers were the set used in a first-round RT-PCR of the TCR CDR3. TCRdb ran MiXCR on the multiplex PCR reads and lists one entry per CDR3 protein. This table holds 250,000 to 300,000 distinct CDR3 sequences, 13% found once.

This chain joins TRBV12-3 or TRBV12-4 and TRBJ1-5, with a possible D match to TRBD1 (5 bases). The sequenced sample consisted of blood. This receptor was taken from a woman aged 25 to 39 with Graves' hyperthyroidism that later progressed to Graves' ophthalmopathy. The CDR3: CASSVGGSNQPQHF. CDR3 bases: TGTGCCAGCAGCGTCGGGGGGAGCAATCAGCCCCAGCATTTT.